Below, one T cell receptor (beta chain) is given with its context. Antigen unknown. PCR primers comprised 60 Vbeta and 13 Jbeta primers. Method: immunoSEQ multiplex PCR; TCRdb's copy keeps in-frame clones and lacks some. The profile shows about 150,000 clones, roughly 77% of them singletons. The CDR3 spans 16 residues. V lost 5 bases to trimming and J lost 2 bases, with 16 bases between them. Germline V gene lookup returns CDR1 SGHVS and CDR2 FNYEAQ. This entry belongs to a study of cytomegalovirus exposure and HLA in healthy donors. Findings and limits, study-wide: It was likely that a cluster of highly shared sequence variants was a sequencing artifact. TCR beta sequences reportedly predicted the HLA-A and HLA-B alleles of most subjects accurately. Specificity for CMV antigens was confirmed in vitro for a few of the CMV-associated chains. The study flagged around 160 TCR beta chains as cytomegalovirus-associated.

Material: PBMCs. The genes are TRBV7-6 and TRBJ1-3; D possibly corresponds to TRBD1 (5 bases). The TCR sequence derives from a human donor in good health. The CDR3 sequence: CASSTTLGLAGNTIYF. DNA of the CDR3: TGTGCCAGCAGCACCACCCTGGGGCTAGCTGGAAACACCATATATTTT.